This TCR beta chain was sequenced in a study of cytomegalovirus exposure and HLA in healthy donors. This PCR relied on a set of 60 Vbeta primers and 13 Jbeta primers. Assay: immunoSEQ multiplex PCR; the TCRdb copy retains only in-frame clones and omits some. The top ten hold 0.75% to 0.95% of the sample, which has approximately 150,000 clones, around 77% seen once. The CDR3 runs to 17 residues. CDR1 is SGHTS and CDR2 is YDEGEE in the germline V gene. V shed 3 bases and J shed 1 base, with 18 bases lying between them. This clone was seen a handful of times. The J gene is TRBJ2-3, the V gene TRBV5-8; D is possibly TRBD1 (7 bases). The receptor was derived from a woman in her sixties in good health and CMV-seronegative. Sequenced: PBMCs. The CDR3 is CASSWGRGASGTDTQYF. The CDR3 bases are TGTGCCAGCAGCTGGGGCAGGGGGGCTTCGGGCACAGATACGCAGTATTTT.